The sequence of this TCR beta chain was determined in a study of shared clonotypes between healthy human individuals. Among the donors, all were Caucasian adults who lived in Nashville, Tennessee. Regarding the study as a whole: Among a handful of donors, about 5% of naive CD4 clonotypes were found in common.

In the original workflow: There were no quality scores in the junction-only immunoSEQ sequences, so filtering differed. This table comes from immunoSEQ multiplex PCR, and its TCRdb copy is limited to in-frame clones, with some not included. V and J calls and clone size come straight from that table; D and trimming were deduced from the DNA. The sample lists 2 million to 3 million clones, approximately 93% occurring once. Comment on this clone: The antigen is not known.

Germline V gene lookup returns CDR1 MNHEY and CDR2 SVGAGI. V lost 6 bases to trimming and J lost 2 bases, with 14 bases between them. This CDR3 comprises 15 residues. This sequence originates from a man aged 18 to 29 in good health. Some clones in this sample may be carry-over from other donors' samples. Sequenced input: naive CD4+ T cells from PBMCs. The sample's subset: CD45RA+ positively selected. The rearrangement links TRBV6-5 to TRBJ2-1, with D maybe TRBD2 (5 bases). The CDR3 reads CASSQTGIAYNEQFF. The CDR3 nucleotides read TGTGCCAGCAGCCAGACGGGAATCGCCTACAATGAGCAGTTCTTC.